This record covers a single T cell receptor beta chain. It lacks a known antigen. Qualities for individual bases were not recorded, and no much larger clone is one base off. Compared with germline, V lacks 6 bases and J lacks 9 bases; bases without a gene match: 10. The CDR3 goes from the cysteine to the phenylalanine over 14 residues. The kept DNA is CDR3 alone, 42 bases in frame from the first base. As encoded in the germline V gene (reference sequence), CDR1 is LNHDA while CDR2 is SQIVND. The sample belongs to a study of blood T cell repertoires in COVID-19 (dated by TCRdb to 2018 to 2021). In the study overall: Samples covering the acute and convalescent phases of COVID-19 were provided by collaborators in the United States, Italy and Spain. The dataset comprised deeply sampled blood TCRbeta repertoires from subjects exposed to, actively infected with, or recovered from COVID-19. Sample metadata almost always included a de-identified subject ID, COVID-19 status, age in years and sex. Where HLA class I and class II types were available, the types were taken from metadata supplied by the sample provider, not from assay-based typing. The material from the prospective study consisted of cDNA or gDNA derived from T cells, B-cell-depleted T cells, or PBMCs. Samples came from the ongoing ImmuneRACE study (first 160 participants) plus 1,254 subjects from 6 global collaborators. A freely available public database, intended as a resource for researchers studying the immune response to SARS-CoV-2, is where the repertoires were released. What the study reported, not specific to this receptor: How much clinical and demographic metadata was included differed by source and by participant, and the metadata was provided uncurated.

A second Seattle source provided samples from volunteer blood donors who had recovered from COVID-19. Whole blood was collected in K2EDTA tubes by collaborating institutions according to the institutions' own protocols. For TCRbeta analysis, collaborators shipped samples as frozen whole blood, isolated PBMCs, or DNA extracted from either of those sample types. The immunoSEQ Assay, a bias-controlled multiplex PCR, was used to amplify TCRbeta CDR3 regions from genomic DNA. The authors' pipeline ran thus. Nucleated cell counts per sample were estimated from amplification of reference gene primers within the assay. To quantify the absolute abundance of each unique TCRbeta CDR3 rearrangement, sequence reads were collapsed and filtered. For each sample, productive Simpson clonality was calculated as the square root of Simpson's diversity index over productive rearrangements. TCRdb limited this immuneACCESS table to in-frame rearrangements with V and J called. A share of clones is missing; checked studies link under half to unresolved V genes, and the rest is unexplained. The V and J calls and clone size are taken from that table; D and trimming were inferred from the DNA. The table for this sample lists 250,000 to 300,000 clones; around four fifths of them were counted only once. About 4.9% of the sample comes from the top ten.

The source of this sequence is a man in his sixties who had recovered from COVID-19. The chain is assembled from TRBV19 and TRBJ2-2; TRBD1 fits 7 bases in the junction. The sequenced sample was peripheral blood. This receptor carries the CDR3 CASSPHRGSRELFF. The nucleotide sequence is TGTGCCAGTAGCCCCCACAGGGGAAGTAGGGAGCTGTTTTTT.